Below are 25 T cell receptor beta chains sequenced from a single sample in a study of T cells in Graves' hyperthyroidism and ophthalmopathy. TCR beta CDR3 regions were amplified from RNA. TCR CDR3 underwent first-round RT-PCR with the HTBI primer set. TCRdb itself ran the multiplex PCR reads through MiXCR, one entry per CDR3 protein. The table has fewer than 650,000 distinct CDR3 sequences, around 15% seen once. The specimen was blood. The receptors here all came from a woman aged 40 to 50 with Graves' ophthalmopathy.

This clonotype was counted ten times or more. This chain uses TRBV6-5 with TRBJ2-7; 7 bases line up with TRBD1. After removal of 2 bases from V and 5 bases from J, the junction contained 6 bases not matched to a gene. The CDR3 extends over 14 amino acids. Germline loops: CDR1 MNHEY, CDR2 SVGAGI. The CDR3 DNA is TGTGCCAGCAGTTACGACAGGGCCGTAGACGAGCAGTACTTC. Its translation is CASSYDRAVDEQYF.

This clonotype was counted many times. The chain links TRBV12-3 or TRBV12-4 to TRBJ2-5; 11 bases match TRBD2. The CDR3 covers 14 residues. Germline trimming cut 5 bases from V and 1 base from J; bases unmatched to any gene: 0. CDR3: CASSTSGSQETQYF. CDR3 bases: TGTGCCAGCAGTACTAGCGGGAGCCAAGAGACCCAGTACTTC.

Ten or more counts support this clonotype. The J gene is TRBJ2-7, the V gene TRBV6-5; 7 bases line up with TRBD1. The junction had 10 bases not matched to a gene; V was cut back by 6 bases and J by 5 bases. This CDR3 is built from 14 residues. Germline V gives CDR1 MNHEY, CDR2 SVGAGI. Here the CDR3 reads CASRIATGSHEQYF. Written as DNA, the CDR3 is TGTGCCAGCAGGATCGCGACAGGGTCCCACGAGCAGTACTTC.

This rearrangement joins TRBV7-6 to TRBJ2-7; the match to TRBD2 covers 8 bases. The V and J ends lost 3 bases and 5 bases, in that order; junction bases with no gene match: 6. CDR1 is SGHVS, CDR2 FNYEAQ, per germline. The CDR3 has 14 residues. The DNA for the CDR3 is TGTGCCAGCAGCTTGGCCGGGGGGGTCGACGAGCAGTACTTC. The encoded protein is CASSLAGGVDEQYF.

This clonotype was detected ten times or more. This sequence joins TRBV11-2 and TRBJ2-7; TRBD2 is a possible D gene (6 bases). The length of the CDR3 is 15 residues. Germline-derived CDR1 and CDR2 are SGHAT and FQNNGV. Trimming left V 0 bases short and J 2 bases short, with 11 bases between. The CDR3 DNA is TGTGCCAGCAGCTTAGATTTGAGGGAGGCCTACGAGCAGTACTTC. It encodes CASSLDLREAYEQYF.

This clonotype was recorded many times. V is TRBV18 and J is TRBJ2-4; 9 bases agree with TRBD1. The junction had 4 bases not matched to a gene; V was cut back by 3 bases and J by 7 bases. The germline V gene has CDR1 KGHSH and CDR2 LQKENI. The CDR3 loop spans 14 amino acids. This CDR3 is CASSPGQGRNIQYF. The CDR3, as DNA: TGTGCCAGCTCACCGGGACAGGGAAGGAACATTCAGTACTTC.

This sequence joins TRBV9 and TRBJ1-1; 7 bases agree with TRBD1. The CDR3 sequence is 16 residues long. Trimming took 0 bases from V and 1 from J; bases not matched to a gene: 6. Germline V gene sequence: CDR1 SGDLS, CDR2 YYNGEE. The CDR3 here is CASSVGIAGGNTEAFF. The DNA of the CDR3 is TGTGCCAGCAGCGTAGGTATCGCAGGGGGGAACACTGAAGCTTTCTTT.

Notes on this clonotype: This clone may be a read error of a much larger clone one base away. The chain links TRBV13 to TRBJ2-7, with 9 positions matching TRBD1. This CDR3 contains 15 residues. Per germline, CDR1 PRHDT and CDR2 FYEKMQ (reference sequence). Germline trimming cut 2 bases from V and 5 bases from J; bases unmatched to any gene: 7. The CDR3 here is CASSLIWDRVNEQYF. The CDR3 DNA follows: TGTGCCAGCAGCTTAATCTGGGACAGGGTGAACGAGCAGTACTTC.

The V and J genes are TRBV10-3 and TRBJ2-5, with D possibly TRBD2 on 5 matching bases. CDR1 is ENHRY and CDR2 is SYGVKD in the germline V gene. Trimming pared 5 bases from V and 1 base from J, leaving 8 bases between. There are 13 residues in the CDR3. The CDR3 here is CAISREFQETQYF. CDR3 in DNA: TGTGCCATCAGTAGGGAGTTCCAAGAGACCCAGTACTTC.

The chain joins TRBV28 to TRBJ2-7, with 8 nucleotides matching TRBD2. V gave up 6 bases and J gave up 5 bases; unmatched junction bases: 9. Germline V gene data show CDR1 as MDHEN and CDR2 as SYDVKM. This CDR3 spans 14 amino acids. CDR3 protein: CASRKSGSLHEQYF. In DNA, the CDR3 is TGTGCCAGCAGAAAAAGCGGGAGTCTTCACGAGCAGTACTTC. Variable domain in full (rest from reference TRBV28 and TRBJ2-7): DVKVTQSSRYLVKRTGEKVFLECVQDMDHENMFWYRQDPGLGLRLIYFSYDVKMKEKGDIPEGYSVSREKKERFSLILESASTNQTSMYLCASRKSGSLHEQYFGPGTRLTVT.

This clonotype was seen at least ten times. The chain couples TRBV24-1 to TRBJ1-2, with a weak D call TRBD1 (5 bases). Trimming shortened V by 3 bases and J by 6 bases, and 13 bases separated the two germline ends. The length of the CDR3 is 14 residues. Germline V gene lookup returns CDR1 KGHDR and CDR2 SFDVKD. The DNA for the CDR3 is TGTGCCACCAGTGATCGTACGAACAGGAATGGCTACACCTTC. The encoded protein is CATSDRTNRNGYTF.

This clonotype was picked up many times. The chain employs TRBV7-2 and TRBJ1-3; D not resolved. The CDR3 runs 15 residues. V gave up 5 bases and J gave up 0 bases, with 11 bases separating them. Germline V lookup: CDR1 SGHTA, CDR2 FQGNSA. Written as DNA, the CDR3 is TGTGCCAGCAGCCCAGGACGTTTCTCTGGAAACACCATATATTTT. Its translation is CASSPGRFSGNTIYF.

This clonotype was seen only a few times. The chain joins TRBV4-3 to TRBJ2-2; D is uncertain. Trimming removed 0 bases from V and 6 bases from J, with 11 bases in between. This CDR3 has 15 amino acids. Germline CDR1 is LGHNA and CDR2 is YSLEER. DNA of the CDR3: TGCGCCAGCAGCCAAGATCAGGTTTGGGCCGGGGAGCTGTTTTTT. Translated, it gives CASSQDQVWAGELFF.

This clonotype showed up just a few times. The V call is TRBV12-3 or TRBV12-4, the J call TRBJ2-2; D not resolved. This CDR3 region has 14 residues. The ends were cut back, 0 bases at V and 7 bases at J, with 9 bases in the middle. CDR3 sequence reads: CASSLASVDGELFF. The CDR3 nucleotides read TGTGCCAGCAGTTTAGCCAGCGTCGACGGGGAGCTGTTTTTT.

The chain carries TRBV5-1 and TRBJ2-2; D is possibly TRBD2 (6 bases). The V end was cut by 0 bases, the J end by 6 bases, with 12 bases between. CDR3 length equals 15 residues. CDR1 and CDR2 from the germline V gene are SGHRS and YFSETQ. DNA of the CDR3: TGCGCCAGCAGCTTGGAGGTCGGGAGCCCCGGGGAGCTGTTTTTT. Amino acid sequence: CASSLEVGSPGELFF.

To note about this clonotype: This may be a read error, as it is one base from a much larger clone. The genes are TRBV28 and TRBJ2-7; TRBD1 might be the D (5 bases). This CDR3 is 12 amino acids long. The germline V gene has CDR1 MDHEN and CDR2 SYDVKM. The CDR3 coding sequence is TGTGCTTCGTGCAGGGTGGGTTACGAGCAGTACTTC. Translating it yields CASCRVGYEQYF.

The table lists this clonotype with many counts. The rearrangement joins TRBV10-1 to TRBJ1-2; D not certain. Trimming took 3 bases from V and 4 from J, leaving 3 bases between them. The CDR3 totals 11 residues. The V gene's germline CDR1 is WNHNN and CDR2 SYGVQD (reference sequence). The CDR3 DNA reads as TGCGCCAGCAGTGACGGCTATGGCTACACCTTC. This sequence encodes CASSDGYGYTF.

This clonotype occurred many times. The junction departs from germline at one end; a sequencing error may be responsible. The chain recombines TRBV7-9 with TRBJ2-7, with 7 bases lining up with TRBD1. CDR3 length: 15 amino acids. The V gene's germline CDR1 is SEHNR and CDR2 FQNEAQ (reference sequence). The CDR3 here is CASSHLETGYYGQYF. CDR3 coding DNA: TGTGCCAGCAGCCATTTGGAGACAGGGTATTACGGGCAGTACTTC.

Ten or more counts support this clonotype. The rearrangement links TRBV7-9 to TRBJ1-1; the match to TRBD1 covers 7 bases. Germline values: CDR1 SEHNR, CDR2 FQNEAQ (reference sequence). This CDR3 is 15 amino acids long. V was clipped by 5 bases and J by 0 bases; unmatched bases: 6. The CDR3, as DNA: TGTGCCAGCAGCGCGGGGGACAGACTGAACACTGAAGCTTTCTTT. It is translated as CASSAGDRLNTEAFF. Variable domain in full (rest from reference TRBV7-9 and TRBJ1-1): DTGVSQNPRHKITKRGQNVTFRCDPISEHNRLYWYRQTLGQGPEFLTYFQNEAQLEKSRLLSDRFSAERPKGSFSTLEIQRTEQGDSAMYLCASSAGDRLNTEAFFGQGTRLTVV.

This clonotype was counted at least ten times. This chain joins TRBV7-2 and TRBJ2-2; D call uncertain. Trimming removed 4 bases at V and 3 bases at J, with 12 bases between. CDR1 is SGHTA, CDR2 FQGNSA, per germline. The CDR3 is made up of 15 amino acids. The CDR3, as DNA: TGTGCCAGCAGCTCCAGACGGCGAGACACCGGGGAGCTGTTTTTT. Amino acids: CASSSRRRDTGELFF.

V gene TRBV6-5 combines with J gene TRBJ2-7; D is perhaps TRBD2 (6 bases). CDR3 length: 14 residues. Germline values: CDR1 MNHEY, CDR2 SVGAGI. V was trimmed by 4 bases and J by 0 bases, leaving 10 bases between them. CDR3 bases: TGTGCCAGCAGTTCATACGGGAGCTCCTACGAGCAGTACTTC. It specifies CASSSYGSSYEQYF.

This clonotype was found a few times. One junction end does not reproduce the germline sequence, and a read error may be involved. The V gene is TRBV28, the J gene TRBJ2-7; TRBD2 agrees at 7 bases. Per the germline V gene, CDR1 is MDHEN and CDR2 is SYDVKM. This CDR3 region has 12 residues. The CDR3 region is CASSQGDYGQYF. CDR3 coding DNA: TGTGCCAGCAGCCAAGGGGACTACGGGCAGTACTTC.

This clonotype has ten or more counts. The V and J genes are TRBV15 and TRBJ1-1; the D is unclear. Germline V gene lookup returns CDR1 LNHNV and CDR2 YYDKDF (reference sequence). V was cut by 3 bases and J by 6 bases, with 23 bases left in between. This CDR3 comprises 17 residues. CDR3: CATSRQPSWAPIAEAFF. CDR3 nucleotide sequence: TGTGCCACCAGCAGGCAGCCTTCGTGGGCCCCGATCGCTGAAGCTTTCTTT.

The rearrangement joins TRBV30 to TRBJ2-7; no clear D. V lost 2 bases to trimming and J lost 0 bases, with 11 bases between them. From germline, CDR1 is GTSNPN and CDR2 SVGIG (reference sequence). The CDR3 has 14 amino acids. CDR3 coding DNA: TGTGCCTGGAGTCCCCCCCCAGGCTCCTACGAGCAGTACTTC. Protein: CAWSPPPGSYEQYF.

This clonotype was seen at least ten times. The chain links TRBV7-2 to TRBJ2-2; the D is unclear. The germline CDR1 and CDR2 sequences are SGHTA and FQGNSA. The CDR3 covers 14 residues. V lost 2 bases and J lost 0, with 4 bases in between. CDR3 loop: CASSLPPNTGELFF. Here the CDR3 DNA reads TGTGCCAGCAGCTTACCCCCGAACACCGGGGAGCTGTTTTTT.